This T cell receptor beta chain originates from a study of blood T cell repertoires in COVID-19. Overall study: Sources were T cells, B-cell-depleted T cells, or PBMCs; the material itself was cDNA or gDNA.

This CDR3 has 14 residues. Per germline, CDR1 LGHNA and CDR2 YNFKEQ. V was shortened by 2 bases and J by 3 bases, with 9 bases between the two germline ends. The repertoire was sequenced with immunoSEQ multiplex PCR; TCRdb's copy has only in-frame clones and lacks some. In the table there are some 200,000 clones, just over 85% of which are singletons. Input material: peripheral blood. This receptor was taken from an elderly man with acute or convalescent COVID-19. The chain recombines TRBV4-2 with TRBJ2-3, with D tentatively TRBD1 (6 bases). For the CDR3, the DNA is TGTGCCAGCAGCCAAACAGGGACGACAGATACGCAGTATTTT. Translating gives CASSQTGTTDTQYF.